Each of the 9 T cell receptor beta chains below was sequenced from the same sample in a study of blood T cell repertoires in COVID-19. Using immunoSEQ multiplex PCR, the repertoire was profiled, and TCRdb retains in-frame clones only, with some absent. The profile shows about 59,000 clones, 70% to 90% of them singletons. Sequenced material: peripheral blood. These receptors were taken from a man in his 60s with COVID-19, enrolled during active disease.

The V gene is TRBV25-1, the J gene TRBJ1-6, with a tentative D call TRBD1 (5 bases). This CDR3 contains 14 residues. V lost 6 bases and J lost 7, with 13 bases in between. The germline gives CDR1 MGHDK, CDR2 SYGVNS. The chain's CDR3 is CASRGGARNSPLHF. The DNA for the CDR3 is TGTGCCAGCAGGGGCGGGGCCCGGAATTCACCCCTCCACTTT.

The genes are TRBV6-5 and TRBJ1-3, with 7 positions matching TRBD1. Unmatched junction bases numbered 6, after V lost 7 bases and J lost 0 bases. Germline loops: CDR1 MNHEY, CDR2 SVGAGI. This CDR3 is 15 amino acids long. CDR3 in amino acids: CASTPTGSSGNTIYF. As DNA, the CDR3 is TGTGCCAGCACCCCGACAGGGAGCTCTGGAAACACCATATATTTT.

The chain employs TRBV7-9 and TRBJ1-2; 7 nucleotides align to TRBD1. The ends lost 1 base at V and 4 bases at J; junction bases unmatched: 6. The germline gives CDR1 SEHNR, CDR2 FQNEAQ (reference sequence). The CDR3 spans 15 residues. CDR3 region: CASSLEQGKGYGYTF. The CDR3 bases are TGTGCCAGCAGCTTAGAACAGGGGAAGGGCTATGGCTACACCTTC.

The table lists this clone with a count of one. This chain uses TRBV6-6 with TRBJ1-2; D may be TRBD1 (5 bases). CDR1 is MNHNY, CDR2 SVGAGI, per germline (reference sequence). This CDR3 region has 13 residues. Trimming removed 7 bases from V and 5 bases from J, with 14 bases in between. CDR3 residues: CASTSGRAYGYTF. The CDR3 DNA reads as TGTGCCAGCACTTCGGGCAGGGCATATGGCTACACCTTC.

The sample holds one count of this clone. This sequence joins TRBV3-1 (or the pseudogene TRBV3-2) and TRBJ2-7, with TRBD1 identical over 8 bases. There are 16 residues in the CDR3. The V gene's germline CDR1 is LGHDT and CDR2 YNNKEL (reference sequence). Losses at the gene ends were 1 base for V and 0 bases for J; bases not matched to a gene: 5. The CDR3 loop is CASSQARGPSSYEQYF. In DNA, the CDR3 is TGTGCCAGCAGCCAAGCCAGGGGGCCCTCCTCCTACGAGCAGTACTTC.

V usage is TRBV7-3 and J usage is TRBJ2-1; D ambiguous. CDR1 SGHTA and CDR2 FQGTGA come from the germline V gene. The CDR3 is 13 amino acids. The V end was cut by 2 bases, the J end by 4 bases, with 6 bases between. CDR3 sequence (DNA): TGTGCCAGCAGCTTAGCCCGGTACAATGAGCAGTTCTTC. Amino acids: CASSLARYNEQFF.

This chain connects TRBV6-4 to TRBJ2-7, with TRBD1 identical over 9 bases. Germline assignment: CDR1 MRHNA and CDR2 SNTAGT. The CDR3 runs 16 residues. V gave up 8 bases and J gave up 3 bases; unmatched junction bases: 14. CDR3 in DNA: TGTGCCAGCCCCACTTCGCCGGGACAGGGTTTCTACGAGCAGTACTTC. Translating it yields CASPTSPGQGFYEQYF.

This chain connects TRBV19 to TRBJ1-3; the match to TRBD1 covers 10 bases. Germline loops: CDR1 LNHDA, CDR2 SQIVND (reference sequence). J was trimmed by 7 bases and V by 4 bases; bases with no gene match: 4. This CDR3 is 14 amino acids long. CDR3 sequence: CASSRPGQGNTIYF. The CDR3 coding sequence is TGTGCCAGTAGTAGACCGGGACAGGGGAACACCATATATTTT.

CDR3 region: CASSPIPGLNTGELFF. The CDR3 nucleotides read TGTGCCAGCAGCCCTATACCAGGACTTAACACCGGGGAGCTGTTTTTT. The rearrangement joins TRBV11-2 to TRBJ2-2, with a tentative D call TRBD2 (5 bases). Germline V lookup: CDR1 SGHAT, CDR2 FQNNGV. V was cut by 5 bases and J by 2 bases, with 15 bases left in between. The CDR3 sequence is 16 residues long.